Following are 18 T cell receptor beta chains from one sample sequenced in a study of tumor and adjacent non-tumor tissue in lung cancer. This sample's RNA came from whole unsorted tissue. Three rounds of nested PCR, following a modified ARM-PCR protocol, produced the TCRbeta library. TCRdb reanalysed the multiplex PCR reads using MiXCR and keeps one entry per CDR3 protein. The profile shows some 100,000 distinct CDR3 sequences, roughly 75% of them singletons. Sequenced input: lung tumor tissue. These receptor sequences come from a woman aged 60-75 years with non-small cell lung cancer.

On this clonotype: An end of the junction differs from the germline gene, which may be a read error. V gene TRBV12-3 or TRBV12-4 combines with J gene TRBJ2-5; 7 positions match TRBD2. The CDR3 is 15 amino acids. The CDR3 bases are TGTGCCAGCAATCCGGACGGCGGGAGTGGGGAGACCCAATACTTC. It codes for CASNPDGGSGETQYF.

The chain uses TRBV5-6 and TRBJ2-5; TRBD1 matches 9 bases. CDR3 length: 17 amino acids. V shed 6 bases and J 1 base; nucleotides not matched to a gene: 13. CDR1 SGHDT and CDR2 YYEEEE come from the germline V gene. The chain's CDR3 is CASNPDRGAGIQETQYF. The DNA for the CDR3 is TGTGCCAGCAACCCGGACAGGGGAGCGGGAATCCAAGAGACCCAGTACTTC.

This clonotype turned up a few times. J is TRBJ1-2 and V is TRBV28; D call uncertain. The CDR3 has 14 amino acids. V shed 1 base and J shed 4 bases, with 10 bases lying between them. Looked up from germline, CDR1 is MDHEN and CDR2 is SYDVKM. The CDR3 region has the DNA TGTGCCAGCAGTTTATTTCCCTTTTTCTATGGCTACACCTTC. Amino acid sequence: CASSLFPFFYGYTF.

This clonotype appeared many times. The gene calls are TRBV5-5 and TRBJ2-2; 7 bases line up with TRBD1. Germline values: CDR1 SGHKS, CDR2 YYEKEE (reference sequence). The CDR3 sequence is 16 residues long. Trimming removed 8 bases from V and 1 base from J; junction bases left unmatched: 11. CDR3 in amino acids: CASIRGGQLNTGELFF. CDR3 coding DNA: TGTGCCAGTATCCGTGGGGGACAGTTGAACACCGGGGAGCTGTTTTTT.

In the case of this clonotype: One end of the junction varies from germline; a read error may be responsible. This chain joins TRBV4-2 and TRBJ2-1; 8 bases agree with TRBD1. Germline lookup yields CDR1 LGHNA and CDR2 YNFKEQ. The CDR3 is made up of 15 amino acids. CDR3 amino acids: CANSQASGQGNEQFF. The CDR3 coding sequence is TGTGCCAACAGCCAAGCTTCTGGACAGGGCAATGAACAGTTCTTC.

The chain carries TRBV11-2 and TRBJ2-5; tentative D call: TRBD1 (6 bases). The germline gives CDR1 SGHAT, CDR2 FQNNGV. CDR3 length: 12 amino acids. Trimming cost V 4 bases and J 5 bases, with 8 bases left between them. CDR3 DNA sequence: TGTGCCAGCAGCTCCCAGGGGGAGACCCAGTACTTC. Protein sequence: CASSSQGETQYF.

The V call is TRBV5-1, the J call TRBJ2-1; 8 bases align to TRBD1. The V gene end was trimmed by 9 bases and the J gene end by 9 bases; junction bases not matched to a gene: 5. The CDR3 is 11 residues long. Per germline, CDR1 SGHRS and CDR2 YFSETQ. DNA of the CDR3: TGCGCCAACTACACAGGGGGTGAGCAGTTCTTC. It codes for CANYTGGEQFF. The full variable domain, completed using reference TRBV5-1 and TRBJ2-1, is KAGVTQTPRYLIKTRGQQVTLSCSPISGHRSVSWYQQTPGQGLQFLFEYFSETQRNKGNFPGRFSGRQFSNSRSEMNVSTLELGDSALYLCANYTGGEQFFGPGTRLTVL.

The chain employs TRBV11-2 and TRBJ1-2, with D unclear. Germline lookup yields CDR1 SGHAT and CDR2 FQNNGV. The CDR3 contains 15 residues. Trimming left V 5 bases short and J 4 bases short, with 17 bases between. The CDR3 DNA sequence: TGTGCCAGCAGCGCCAATAGGGCCGCTATCTATGGCTACACCTTC. This encodes CASSANRAAIYGYTF. Based on the CDR3 plus reference TRBV11-2 and TRBJ1-2, the full variable domain is EAGVAQSPRYKIIEKRQSVAFWCNPISGHATLYWYQQILGQGPKLLIQFQNNGVVDDSQLPKDRFSAERLKGVDSTLKIQPAKLEDSAVYLCASSANRAAIYGYTFGSGTRLTVV.

The chain joins TRBV12-3 or TRBV12-4 to TRBJ1-2; 9 bases fit TRBD1. This CDR3 has 16 residues. V was clipped by 5 bases and J by 6 bases; unmatched bases: 13. The CDR3 reads CASSLTKGQGSHGYTF. CDR3 nucleotide sequence: TGTGCCAGCAGTCTGACCAAAGGACAGGGGTCCCATGGCTACACCTTC.

On this clonotype: Given a much more abundant clone one base away, this may be a read error. DNA for the CDR3: TGTGCCAGCACTAGGACCGGGGAGCTGTTTTTT. Translation gives CASTRTGELFF. This sequence joins TRBV5-6 and TRBJ2-2; D remains unclear. Germline V gene lookup returns CDR1 SGHDT and CDR2 YYEEEE. V dropped 6 bases and J dropped 5 bases, with 5 bases sitting between them. The CDR3 is made up of 11 amino acids.

A remark on this clonotype: This may be a read error, as it is one base from a much larger clone. V and J are TRBV6-6 and TRBJ2-6; D is ambiguous. Germline-derived CDR1 and CDR2 are MNHNY and SVGAGI (reference sequence). With 2 bases removed from V and 0 bases from J, the gap between germline ends came to 8 bases. This CDR3 region has 16 residues. The CDR3 protein is CASSYTLGSGANVLTF. CDR3 nucleotides: TGTGCCAGCAGTTACACCCTAGGCTCTGGGGCCAACGTCCTGACTTTC.

Turning to this clonotype: A junction end diverges from the germline sequence, so it may reflect a read error. The chain links TRBV11-3 to TRBJ2-3; D uncertain. The CDR3 is 14 amino acids. Germline-derived CDR1 and CDR2 are SGHNT and YENEEA. The CDR3 nucleotides are TGTGGCAGCAGCTTAGCAGGAGACACAGATACGCAGTATTTT. Translation gives CGSSLAGDTDTQYF.

Concerning this clonotype: With a much larger clone just one base away, this may be a read error. This chain links TRBV10-1 with TRBJ2-7, with D possibly being TRBD2 (5 bases). This CDR3 has 14 residues. V lost 4 bases and J lost 2, with 12 bases in between. Germline V gene data show CDR1 as WNHNN and CDR2 as SYGVQD (reference sequence). The CDR3 DNA is TGCGCCAGCAGTGGGCAGGAGGACCCCTACGAGCAGTACTTC. This sequence encodes CASSGQEDPYEQYF.

This clonotype has a count of ten or more. This rearrangement joins TRBV20-1 to TRBJ1-5, with 9 bases identical to TRBD1. The CDR3 consists of 14 residues. In germline, CDR1 is DFQATT, CDR2 SNEGSKA (reference sequence). Germline trimming cut 3 bases from V and 6 bases from J; bases unmatched to any gene: 6. The CDR3 here is CSASSTGGGQPQHF. In DNA form, the CDR3 reads TGCAGTGCTAGCTCAACAGGGGGCGGTCAGCCCCAGCATTTT.

Turning to this clonotype: Germline and junction disagree at one end, which may indicate a read error. The chain recombines TRBV4-3 with TRBJ2-7; D not certain. Looked up from germline, CDR1 is LGHNA and CDR2 is YSLEER. This CDR3 has 13 residues. CDR3 protein: CASGYYNTYEHYF. CDR3 bases: TGCGCCAGCGGCTATTACAACACCTACGAGCATTACTTC.

This clonotype was detected once. With a much larger clone just one base away, this may be a read error. V is TRBV6-5 and J is TRBJ2-7; weak D call: TRBD1 (7 bases). Germline V lookup: CDR1 MNHEY, CDR2 SVGAGI. This CDR3 spans 14 amino acids. CDR3 amino acids: CASRGGQRSYEHYF. The CDR3 DNA is TGTGCCAGCAGGGGGGGACAGCGCTCCTACGAGCATTACTTC.

V and J are TRBV6-6 and TRBJ2-7; 7 nucleotides match TRBD1. This CDR3 has 15 residues. V shed 11 bases and J 3 bases; nucleotides not matched to a gene: 16. The germline CDR1 and CDR2 sequences are MNHNY and SVGAGI (reference sequence). This CDR3 is CACSHQTGRDYEQYF. The CDR3 DNA follows: TGTGCCTGTAGTCACCAGACAGGGAGAGACTACGAGCAGTACTTC.

About this clonotype: Compared with germline, one end of the junction differs, possibly owing to a read error. This chain uses TRBV11-2 with TRBJ1-3, with D unclear. The CDR3 is 14 residues long. Germline V CDR1 and CDR2: SGHAT, FQNNGV. This CDR3 is CASRQGDPRNTICF. The CDR3 region has the DNA TGTGCCAGCAGGCAAGGCGACCCTAGAAACACCATATGTTTT.